Below are 21 T cell receptor beta chains sequenced from a single sample in a study of blood T cell repertoires in COVID-19. Profiling relied on immunoSEQ multiplex PCR, and the TCRdb table lists in-frame clones only, not all of them. The sample includes over 300,000 clones, 89% of them seen just once. Sequencing was carried out using peripheral blood. These receptor sequences come from a man aged 35 to 55 with acute or convalescent COVID-19.

The chain carries TRBV6-5 and TRBJ1-6; no definite D call. The CDR3 is 13 amino acids. The germline V gene encodes CDR1 MNHEY and CDR2 SVGAGI. The ends were cut back, 7 bases at V and 9 bases at J, with 13 bases in the middle. The CDR3 loop is CASIGYWSSPLHF. DNA of the CDR3: TGTGCCAGCATTGGGTACTGGAGTTCACCCCTCCACTTT.

CDR3 in DNA: TGTGCCAGCAGCTTTCGGGACAGGAGACCCGATGGCTACACCTTC. As protein: CASSFRDRRPDGYTF. The V call is TRBV7-9, the J call TRBJ1-2; 8 bases are shared with TRBD1. The V segment lost 3 bases and the J segment 6 bases; nucleotides outside the gene matches: 9. CDR3 length: 15 residues. The germline V gene encodes CDR1 SEHNR and CDR2 FQNEAQ (reference sequence).

There are a few counts of this clone. The V call is TRBV4-2, the J call TRBJ1-1; possible D gene TRBD1, 6 bases. The V gene lost 7 bases and the J gene lost 7 bases, with 13 bases spanning the gap. Germline CDR1 and CDR2: LGHNA and YNFKEQ. This CDR3 has 12 amino acids. The CDR3 bases are TGTGCCAGCACTTCACAGGGCTATGAAGCTTTCTTT. The encoded protein is CASTSQGYEAFF.

The chain couples TRBV6-2 or TRBV6-3 to TRBJ2-1; a weak D match, TRBD1 (6 bases). The CDR3 has 14 residues. Germline loops: CDR1 MNHEY, CDR2 SVGEGT. With 2 bases removed from V and 4 bases from J, the gap between germline ends came to 9 bases. The CDR3 DNA follows: TGTGCCAGCAGTTACCATACAGGGTACAATGAGCAGTTCTTC. Translating it yields CASSYHTGYNEQFF.

V is TRBV4-3 and J is TRBJ1-5, with 8 positions matching TRBD1. The V and J ends lost 0 bases and 4 bases, in that order; junction bases with no gene match: 11. Germline V CDR1 and CDR2: LGHNA, YSLEER. The CDR3 extends over 18 amino acids. The CDR3 is CASSQDFGQGAGNQPQHF. The CDR3 DNA sequence: TGCGCCAGCAGCCAAGATTTTGGGCAGGGGGCAGGTAATCAGCCCCAGCATTTT.

The chain's CDR3 is CASTPLAIGGELFF. CDR3 DNA sequence: TGTGCCAGTACTCCACTTGCGATCGGGGGGGAGCTGTTTTTT. The chain links TRBV19 to TRBJ2-2, with D unclear. Germline V lookup: CDR1 LNHDA, CDR2 SQIVND (reference sequence). The CDR3 runs 14 residues. Between the trimmed V and J ends, which lost 7 bases and 8 bases, there was a span of 17 bases.

The chain uses TRBV6-2 or TRBV6-3 and TRBJ1-2; unclear D gene. Germline V CDR1 and CDR2: MNHEY, SVGEGT. The CDR3 consists of 15 residues. V lost 4 bases and J lost 0, with 12 bases in between. The CDR3 bases are TGTGCCAGCAGTTTGACTTACGGAACTAACTATGGCTACACCTTC. It translates to CASSLTYGTNYGYTF.

The rearrangement links TRBV7-9 to TRBJ2-7; 7 positions agree with TRBD1. The CDR3 runs 13 residues. The germline gives CDR1 SEHNR, CDR2 FQNEAQ (reference sequence). V dropped 7 bases and J dropped 0; count of bases not matched to a gene: 3. CDR3 sequence reads: CASIRDSSYEQYF. The CDR3 DNA is TGTGCCAGCATACGGGACAGCTCCTACGAGCAGTACTTC.

This chain links TRBV3-1 (or the pseudogene TRBV3-2) with TRBJ1-2; 7 bases map to TRBD1. The germline gives CDR1 LGHDT, CDR2 YNNKEL (reference sequence). This CDR3 has 14 amino acids. Trimming removed 3 bases from V and 8 bases from J; junction bases left unmatched: 9. Here the CDR3 DNA reads TGTGCCAGCAGCCAGCAAGACAGGGCTAGGGGCTACACCTTC. Protein product: CASSQQDRARGYTF.

This chain uses TRBV28 with TRBJ2-2; 9 bases are shared with TRBD1. With 3 bases clipped from V and 7 bases from J, the junction kept 12 bases outside the gene matches. The V gene's germline CDR1 is MDHEN and CDR2 SYDVKM. CDR3 length equals 17 residues. The CDR3 DNA reads as TGTGCCAGCAGTTTCACTCCGACAGGGGGATTGAACGGGGAGCTGTTTTTT. Translation: CASSFTPTGGLNGELFF.

This clone was found once. This chain connects TRBV10-3 to TRBJ1-5; perhaps TRBD1 as D (6 bases). The CDR3 runs to 13 residues. The V gene lost 7 bases and the J gene lost 3 bases, with 10 bases spanning the gap. From germline, CDR1 is ENHRY and CDR2 SYGVKD. The CDR3 loop is CAITGATNQPQHF. The CDR3 region has the DNA TGTGCCATCACAGGGGCGACCAATCAGCCCCAGCATTTT.

The chain combines TRBV6-5 with TRBJ2-2; D is perhaps TRBD2 (6 bases). V was cut by 8 bases and J by 2 bases, with 12 bases left in between. This CDR3 spans 14 amino acids. Germline-derived CDR1 and CDR2 are MNHEY and SVGAGI. CDR3 sequence reads: CASGGLINTGELFF. The CDR3 DNA sequence: TGTGCCAGCGGGGGACTGATAAACACCGGGGAGCTGTTTTTT.

The rearrangement uses TRBV11-2 and TRBJ2-3; D unclear. Trimming cost V 7 bases and J 7 bases, with 12 bases left between them. The CDR3 is made up of 12 amino acids. The germline V gene encodes CDR1 SGHAT and CDR2 FQNNGV. CDR3 amino acids: CASNPPGYTQYF. In DNA form, the CDR3 reads TGTGCCAGCAACCCCCCGGGTTATACGCAGTATTTT.

The chain carries TRBV29-1 and TRBJ2-7, with 10 positions matching TRBD1. V was pared by 0 bases and J by 6 bases, with 8 bases of the junction left unmatched. Germline CDR1 SQVTM, CDR2 ANQGSEA. The CDR3 covers 15 residues. The CDR3 sequence is CSVEEVEGTGAEQYF. The DNA for the CDR3 is TGCAGCGTTGAAGAGGTAGAGGGGACAGGGGCCGAGCAGTACTTC.

The chain carries TRBV4-1 and TRBJ2-1; the match to TRBD2 covers 8 bases. Unmatched junction bases numbered 7, after V lost 1 base and J lost 8 bases. CDR1 is MGHRA, CDR2 YSYEKL, per germline. The CDR3 length is 15 residues. The DNA for the CDR3 is TGCGCCAGCAGCCAAGGAGGGACTAGACGCTATGAGCAGTTCTTC. Protein product: CASSQGGTRRYEQFF.

J is TRBJ1-1 and V is TRBV28, with 11 bases aligning to TRBD1. Trimming cost V 2 bases and J 5 bases; bases outside gene matches: 10. The germline gives CDR1 MDHEN, CDR2 SYDVKM. There are 17 residues in the CDR3. The CDR3 loop reads CASSLGTGGRLVTEAFF. In DNA form, the CDR3 reads TGTGCCAGCAGTTTAGGGACAGGGGGTCGATTAGTAACTGAAGCTTTCTTT.

The V and J genes are TRBV2 and TRBJ2-5; 7 nucleotides line up with TRBD1. Germline V gives CDR1 SNHLY, CDR2 FYNNEI. The CDR3 sequence is 12 residues long. Unmatched junction bases numbered 3, after V lost 6 bases and J lost 5 bases. The CDR3 loop is CASRTGSETQYF. The CDR3 region has the DNA TGTGCCAGCAGGACAGGGTCCGAGACCCAGTACTTC.

The genes are TRBV4-1 and TRBJ2-3; D possibly corresponds to TRBD2 (6 bases). CDR1 and CDR2 (germline): MGHRA, YSYEKL. V gave up 0 bases and J gave up 1 base, with 17 bases separating them. The CDR3 covers 18 residues. The CDR3 DNA follows: TGCGCCAGCAGCCAAGATTACGGGGGAGAGTCTGGCACAGATACGCAGTATTTT. Protein sequence: CASSQDYGGESGTDTQYF.

The V and J genes are TRBV4-2 and TRBJ2-5; tentatively, D is TRBD2 (7 bases). The V end was cut by 0 bases, the J end by 10 bases, with 21 bases between. Germline CDR1 is LGHNA and CDR2 is YNFKEQ. The CDR3 has 16 residues. The CDR3 here is CASSQDLQGGEVDQYF. The DNA of the CDR3 is TGTGCCAGCAGCCAAGACTTACAGGGAGGGGAGGTGGACCAGTACTTC.

The V and J genes are TRBV11-2 and TRBJ1-1; tentatively, D is TRBD1 (6 bases). V was cut by 5 bases and J by 2 bases, with 12 bases left in between. Germline V gives CDR1 SGHAT, CDR2 FQNNGV. The CDR3 sequence is 14 residues long. The CDR3 coding sequence is TGTGCCAGCAGCCTACCGGGACATAACACTGAAGCTTTCTTT. Protein product: CASSLPGHNTEAFF.

The J gene is TRBJ2-3, the V gene TRBV7-3; 9 nucleotides match TRBD2. V dropped 5 bases and J dropped 1; count of bases not matched to a gene: 1. The CDR3 is 14 amino acids. Germline CDR1 SGHTA, CDR2 FQGTGA. The CDR3 DNA reads TGTGCCAGCAGCACTAGCGGGCGCACAGATACGCAGTATTTT. This encodes CASSTSGRTDTQYF. The full variable domain, rest sourced from reference TRBV7-3 and TRBJ2-3, is GAGVSQTPSNKVTEKGKYVELRCDPISGHTALYWYRQSLGQGPEFLIYFQGTGAADDSGLPNDRFFAVRPEGSVSTLKIQRTERGDSAVYLCASSTSGRTDTQYFGPGTRLTVL.